The table lists the clone carrying this TCR beta chain with a few counts. The antigen remains unidentified. This entry comes from a study of cytomegalovirus exposure and HLA in healthy donors. Whole-study findings and limits: Within the data, a cluster of highly shared sequence variants was likely a sequencing artifact. For TCR beta chains, V- and J-gene trimming was later linked to a missense DCLRE1C variant.

The primer mix had 60 Vbeta and 13 Jbeta primers. Produced via immunoSEQ multiplex PCR; TCRdb's table is partial and in-frame only. Here the sample spans about 190,000 clones, about four fifths being singletons. Sequencing used PBMCs. The sequence was obtained from a boy aged 5-17 years in good health and CMV-seronegative.

The CDR3 nucleotides are TGCGCCAGCAGCGGGGGGTTTCTGGCAGATACGCAGTATTTT. This gives the protein CASSGGFLADTQYF. V and J are TRBV5-1 and TRBJ2-3, with D perhaps TRBD2 (6 bases). This CDR3 has 14 amino acids. The germline gives CDR1 SGHRS, CDR2 YFSETQ. V shed 4 bases and J shed 4 bases, with 13 bases lying between them.